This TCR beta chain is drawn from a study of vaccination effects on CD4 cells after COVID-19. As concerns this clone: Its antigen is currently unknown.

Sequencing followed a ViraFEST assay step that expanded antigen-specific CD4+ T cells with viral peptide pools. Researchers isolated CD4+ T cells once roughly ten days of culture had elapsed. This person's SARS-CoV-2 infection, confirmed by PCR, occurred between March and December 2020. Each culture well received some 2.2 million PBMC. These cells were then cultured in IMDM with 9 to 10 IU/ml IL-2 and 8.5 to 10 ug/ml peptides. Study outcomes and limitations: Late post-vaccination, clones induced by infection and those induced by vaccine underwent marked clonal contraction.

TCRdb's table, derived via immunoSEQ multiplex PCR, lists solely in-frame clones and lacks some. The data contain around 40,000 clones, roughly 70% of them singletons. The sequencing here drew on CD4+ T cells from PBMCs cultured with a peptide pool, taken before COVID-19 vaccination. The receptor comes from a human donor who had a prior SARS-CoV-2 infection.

DNA of the CDR3: TGTGCCAGCAGCCCCGAGGTGAAGGATGAAAAACTGTTTTTT. Protein sequence: CASSPEVKDEKLFF. The chain combines TRBV7-8 with TRBJ1-4; D call uncertain. The CDR3 length is 14 residues. The V gene lost 5 bases and the J gene lost 6 bases, with 13 bases spanning the gap. Germline CDR1 and CDR2: SGHVS and FQNEAQ.